The 5 T cell receptor beta chains presented below share a single source sample, sequenced in a study of T cells in women clearing cervical HPV infection. The method was immunoSEQ multiplex PCR; TCRdb's version includes in-frame clones alone and lacks a portion of them. This sample carries more than 20,000 clones, with over 5.5% going to the ten biggest clones. Sequencing was done on a sample of blood buffy coat. Receptors were obtained from a woman between 18 and 75 years old with a cervical HPV16 infection that either progressed to CIN3+ or cleared (not recorded which).

About this clone: The read is 3 residues too short to cover the CDR3 end, so that end is filled in from the germline J gene. The chain carries TRBV11-2 and TRBJ2-3; D possibly corresponds to TRBD2 (6 bases). Trimming removed 1 base at V and 1 base at J, with 9 bases between. The CDR3 has 15 residues. Germline V gene sequence: CDR1 SGHAT, CDR2 FQNNGV. CDR3 region: CASSLGPSGTDTQYF. The part of the CDR3 DNA that was read is TGTGCCAGCAGCTTAGGCCCTAGCGGCACAGATACG.

As for this clone: The observed sequence ends 3 residues before the CDR3 terminus, with the missing tail filled in from the germline J gene. V is TRBV10-2 and J is TRBJ2-2; the D gene is possibly TRBD1 (6 bases). The CDR3 is 15 residues long. Trimming took 7 bases from V and 2 from J, leaving 14 bases between them. The germline CDR1 and CDR2 sequences are WSHSY and SAAADI. The CDR3 sequence is CASNQLGANTGELFF. The sequenced part of the CDR3 DNA is TGCGCCAGCAACCAGCTGGGGGCTAACACCGGGGAG.

CDR3 sequence reads: CASSHPRAVRSSTDTQYF. The sequenced CDR3 bases are TGTGCCAGCAGTCACCCCCGTGCGGTCAGAAGCTCCACAGATACG. The chain carries TRBV12-3 or TRBV12-4 and TRBJ2-3, with unresolved D. The read finishes 3 residues shy of the CDR3 end, and the germline J gene is used to complete it. Trimming took off 5 bases at V and 2 bases at J, with 23 bases between the two ends. This CDR3 is built from 18 residues.

With regard to this clone: Read data end 3 residues before the CDR3 end; the end is taken from the germline J gene. This chain links TRBV12-3 or TRBV12-4 with TRBJ2-7, with 8 bases fitting TRBD2. This CDR3 is 14 amino acids long. The ends lost 6 bases at V and 3 bases at J; junction bases unmatched: 7. The sequenced part of the CDR3 DNA is TGTGCCAGCAGACGGGGACTAGAAGGCTACGAG. It translates to CASRRGLEGYE. From start to end, the CDR3 is CASRRGLEGYEQYF.

For this clone: The observed sequence ends 3 residues before the CDR3 terminus, with the missing tail filled in from the germline J gene. J is TRBJ1-3 and V is TRBV28, with a tentative D call TRBD1 (5 bases). Germline values: CDR1 MDHEN, CDR2 SYDVKM. This CDR3 comprises 15 residues. V lost 6 bases, J lost 0 bases, and 12 bases lay in between. CDR3 DNA (partial): TGTGCCAGCAGCGACCTAGGGGTCTCTGGAAACACC. Translating gives CASSDLGVSGNT. The CDR3 reads in full as CASSDLGVSGNTIYF.